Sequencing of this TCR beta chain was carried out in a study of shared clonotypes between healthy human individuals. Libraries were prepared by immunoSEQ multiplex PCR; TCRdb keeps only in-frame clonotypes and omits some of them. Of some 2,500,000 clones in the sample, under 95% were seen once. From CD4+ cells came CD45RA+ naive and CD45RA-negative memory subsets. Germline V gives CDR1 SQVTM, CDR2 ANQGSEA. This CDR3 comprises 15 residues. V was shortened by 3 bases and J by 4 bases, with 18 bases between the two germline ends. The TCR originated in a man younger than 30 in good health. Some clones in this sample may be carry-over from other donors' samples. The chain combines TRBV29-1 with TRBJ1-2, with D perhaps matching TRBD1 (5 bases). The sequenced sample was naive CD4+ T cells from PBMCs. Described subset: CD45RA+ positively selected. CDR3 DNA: TGCAGCGTTGAGGTTGATGGGACCCTCCTCTATGGCTACACCTTC. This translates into CSVEVDGTLLYGYTF.